What follows is one TCR beta chain and its context. Its antigen has not been determined. No much larger clone is present one base from it, and per-base qualities are unavailable. The sample originates from a study of blood T cells in healthy people across ages (dated by TCRdb to the mid-2010s). Some background on the complete study: Template switching captured roughly one uniquely barcoded TCR beta cDNA molecule per two T cells in model experiments. Using the same blood draw, the study looked at two additional independent replicas of 1 million unique cDNA reads for two donors, one aged 18 to 30 and the other aged 80 or older. To avoid experimental bias, donors of different ages were randomly spread across the sequencing lanes. Donors were grouped into four age groups: young (average 16 years), middle-aged (about 40), aged (around 60) and long-lived (roughly 80). The study measured age-related changes in TCR beta repertoire diversity using deep sequencing normalized with unique cDNA molecular identifiers.

Study-level results and caveats: Observed TCR beta diversity per million T cells fell roughly linearly with age, and a significant reduction was already apparent by age around 40. Estimates of total diversity from one million sequenced T cells were regarded as lower bounds and underestimates. Since profiling was done on bulk unsorted PBMCs, naive and antigen-experienced compartments could not be conclusively compared. The long-lived group showed more naive CD4+ T cells, fewer expanded clones and increased TCR diversity than the aged group, suggesting age selection. The CMV infection status of donors was not known, potentially confounding age-related changes in expanded clonotypes. Observed TCR beta diversity correlated strongly with the percentage of naive T cells measured by flow cytometry.

Germline trimming: 1 base from V, 5 bases from J; junction bases outside gene matches: 4. The germline V gene (reference sequence) sets CDR1 to DFQATT and CDR2 to SNEGSKA. Including the terminal cysteine and phenylalanine, the CDR3 comprises 13 residues. Just the 39-base CDR3 DNA is kept, in frame starting at base 1. Libraries were built with 5' RACE. TCRdb names Illumina HiSeq 2500 as the instrument used. A second 7 to 11 cycle PCR used a sample-barcoded 5' primer and a J-beta primer mix. A unique molecular identifier was introduced onto each TCR beta cDNA molecule by a template-switch 5' adaptor carrying 12 random nucleotides. At least 3 million CDR3-containing paired-end reads were obtained from each sample. The Mint cDNA synthesis kit, primed by a TRBC-specific oligonucleotide, was used to synthesize first-strand cDNA from all RNA. Following uracil-DNA glycosylase treatment, all cDNA underwent a first 18-cycle PCR with the universal primers M1SS and BC2_uni_R. The authors' pipeline ran thus. For normalization, 1 million high-quality reads, each with a distinct molecular identifier, were randomly selected from each sample. Reads sharing molecular identifiers were discarded rather than binned into consensus sequences. CDR3 identification, clonotype clustering and error correction used MiTCR with a Q25 quality threshold and the strictest error-elimination algorithm. A nonparametric unseen species model with Euler transformation was used to estimate lower-bound total TCR beta diversity. TCRdb trimmed public reads at Q25 via fastp, called clones via MiXCR and kept in-frame beta chains. Identical CDR3 protein sequences are pooled into one entry, listed with their most common genes and DNA. In this record, the V and J calls reflect TCRdb's handling and not the investigators' own analysis. The sample includes about 1 million distinct CDR3 sequences, with under 55% observed a single time. Approximately 17% of the sample is taken by the ten largest.

The donors were a few dozen Caucasian individuals from Russia, aged roughly 6 to 100 years, who were systemically healthy. Each donor gave ten milliliters of peripheral blood, collected into EDTA-treated Vacutainer tubes. Ficoll-Paque density-gradient centrifugation was used to isolate PBMCs, with at least 6.5 million obtained per sample. Trizol reagent was used to extract total RNA from PBMCs, with at least 5 micrograms per sample. For every donor, flow cytometry on a PBMC aliquot measured the percentage of naive CD45RAhigh/CD27high T cells. This TCR was sampled from a woman in her fifties or sixties in good health. Here the chain combines TRBV20-1 and TRBJ1-1, with 7 bases in between that match TRBD1. Input material: blood. DNA sequence: TGCAGTGCTAGAGTGGACAGGAGTACTGAAGCTTTCTTT. This is translated as CSARVDRSTEAFF.